This T cell receptor (beta chain) was recorded in a study of T cells expressing NK-cell markers. Study information: HCMV seropositivity characterized most of the eight sequenced donors, and seronegativity one. General study results and limits: Of the CD8+ T cell pool in six donors, roughly 1.0-7.0% was accounted for by dominant NKG2C+ clonotypes. These clonotypes additionally ranked first within the CD3+CD56-NKG2C+ fraction of a few donors.

By frequency, this clonotype registers medium-sized. Its specificity is not known. Germline lookup yields CDR1 SQVTM and CDR2 ANQGSEA. The CDR3 contains 12 residues. No DNA is given; TCRdb re-called the 5' RACE reads and lists each CDR3 protein once. Its table records thousands of distinct CDR3 sequences. Source material: blood T cells: a sorted CD56 or NKG2C T cell subset, CD4+ or CD8+ T cells, or bulk PBMC T cells (not recorded which). V is TRBV29-1 and J is TRBJ1-2; as DNA is missing, the TRBD1 call by TCRdb cannot be tested. The receptor's source is a man aged 18 to 29 in good health. The CDR3 sequence: CSALTGNYGYTF.